One and the same sample provided the 25 T cell receptor beta chains below, sequenced in a study of T cell responses to AZD1222 COVID-19 vaccine. The method was immunoSEQ multiplex PCR; TCRdb's version includes in-frame clones alone and lacks a portion of them. The sample carries around 80,000 clones, approximately 85% recorded once. The specimen was peripheral blood, collected 28 days after the second AZD1222 dose. These receptor sequences come from an adult who received the AZD1222 COVID-19 vaccine.

The chain is built from TRBV14 and TRBJ2-7; TRBD2 agrees at 7 bases. V lost 4 bases, J lost 2 bases, and 5 bases stayed unmatched. The CDR3 is 14 residues long. Looked up from germline, CDR1 is SGHDN and CDR2 is FVKESK. This chain's CDR3 is CASSPGSGAYEQYF. DNA for the CDR3: TGTGCCAGCAGCCCCGGCAGCGGGGCCTACGAGCAGTACTTC.

This chain links TRBV19 with TRBJ2-5; D is possibly TRBD2 (5 bases). Germline CDR1 LNHDA, CDR2 SQIVND (reference sequence). Trimming left V 6 bases short and J 0 bases short, with 11 bases between. The CDR3 is 14 amino acids. The CDR3 nucleotides are TGTGCCAGTAGCATGAGGGCAGACCAAGAGACCCAGTACTTC. Its translation is CASSMRADQETQYF. Variable domain in full (rest from reference TRBV19 and TRBJ2-5): DGGITQSPKYLFRKEGQNVTLSCEQNLNHDAMYWYRQDPGQGLRLIYYSQIVNDFQKGDIAEGYSVSREKKESFPLTVTSAQKNPTAFYLCASSMRADQETQYFGPGTRLLVL.

V usage is TRBV11-2 and J usage is TRBJ2-7; D call uncertain. The CDR3 runs 15 residues. Germline-derived CDR1 and CDR2 are SGHAT and FQNNGV. V shed 2 bases and J shed 0 bases, with 11 bases lying between them. For the CDR3, the DNA is TGTGCCAGCAGCTTATCTACCGGAGACTCCTACGAGCAGTACTTC. Translating gives CASSLSTGDSYEQYF. The complete variable domain, with remaining parts taken from reference TRBV11-2 and TRBJ2-7, reads EAGVAQSPRYKIIEKRQSVAFWCNPISGHATLYWYQQILGQGPKLLIQFQNNGVVDDSQLPKDRFSAERLKGVDSTLKIQPAKLEDSAVYLCASSLSTGDSYEQYFGPGTRLTVT.

The chain has TRBV6-7 and TRBJ1-2; TRBD1 aligns across 9 bases. TRBV6-7 is labeled an ORF, and its function is uncertain. V trimming: 2 bases; J trimming: 6 bases; junction bases outside the gene matches: 13. The CDR3 extends over 17 amino acids. For the CDR3, the DNA is TGTGCCAGCAGTTACCGCCACAGGGGGCCCGGGGTCCATGGCTACACCTTC. As protein: CASSYRHRGPGVHGYTF.

This chain joins TRBV11-2 and TRBJ2-3, with D possibly being TRBD2 (5 bases). The V gene's germline CDR1 is SGHAT and CDR2 FQNNGV. The CDR3 runs to 14 residues. V was cut by 2 bases and J by 4 bases, with 10 bases left in between. CDR3 region: CASSLSGWADTQYF. For the CDR3, the DNA is TGTGCCAGCAGCTTATCGGGGTGGGCAGATACGCAGTATTTT.

The rearrangement uses TRBV3-1 (or the pseudogene TRBV3-2) and TRBJ1-4; no definite D call. Trimming shortened V by 4 bases and J by 1 base, and 10 bases separated the two germline ends. The germline CDR1 and CDR2 sequences are LGHDT and YNNKEL (reference sequence). This CDR3 contains 15 residues. This CDR3 reads CASSPRQITNEKLFF. The CDR3 nucleotides read TGTGCCAGCAGCCCCCGGCAGATAACTAATGAAAAACTGTTTTTT.

The chain links TRBV7-6 to TRBJ2-7; D may correspond to TRBD1 or TRBD2 (5 bases each). The CDR3 covers 15 residues. CDR1 and CDR2 (germline): SGHVS, FNYEAQ. Trimming removed 1 base at V and 3 bases at J, with 13 bases between. The CDR3 here is CASSLGPGHNYEQYF. CDR3 in DNA: TGTGCCAGCAGCTTAGGTCCGGGGCATAACTACGAGCAGTACTTC.

V gene TRBV6-6 combines with J gene TRBJ2-7, with no clear D. CDR3 length: 12 residues. Trimming took 6 bases from V and 3 from J, leaving 9 bases between them. CDR1 MNHNY and CDR2 SVGAGI come from the germline V gene (reference sequence). In DNA form, the CDR3 reads TGTGCCAGCAGCCGCCTCGACTACGAGCAGTACTTC. Its protein is CASSRLDYEQYF.

The rearrangement joins TRBV7-9 to TRBJ2-7, with 7 positions matching TRBD1. The CDR3 sequence is 12 residues long. Germline assignment: CDR1 SEHNR and CDR2 FQNEAQ (reference sequence). V was clipped by 6 bases and J by 1 base; unmatched bases: 0. This CDR3 is CASRTGSYEQYF. Written as DNA, the CDR3 is TGTGCCAGCAGGACAGGGTCCTACGAGCAGTACTTC.

DNA of the CDR3: TGTGCCACCAGCAGAGATTATCAGGACCCCCGAGGAAACACCATATATTTT. This translates into CATSRDYQDPRGNTIYF. This chain connects TRBV15 to TRBJ1-3; no clear D gene. The germline V and J ends were trimmed by 0 bases and 4 bases, with 16 bases remaining between them. The CDR3 totals 17 residues. CDR1 LNHNV and CDR2 YYDKDF come from the germline V gene (reference sequence). Full variable domain (remainder filled in from reference TRBV15 and TRBJ1-3): DAMVIQNPRYQVTQFGKPVTLSCSQTLNHNVMYWYQQKSSQAPKLLFHYYDKDFNNEADTPDNFQSRRPNTSFCFLDIRSPGLGDTAMYLCATSRDYQDPRGNTIYFGEGSWLTVV.

This rearrangement joins TRBV11-2 to TRBJ2-3, with D possibly being TRBD2 (5 bases). In germline, CDR1 is SGHAT, CDR2 FQNNGV. The V end was cut by 7 bases, the J end by 5 bases, with 10 bases between. This CDR3 is built from 12 residues. CDR3 protein: CASNQGRDTQYF. The CDR3 nucleotides read TGTGCCAGCAACCAAGGGAGAGATACGCAGTATTTT.

The gene calls are TRBV29-1 and TRBJ1-1; no reliable D call. Germline CDR1 reads SQVTM; CDR2 reads ANQGSEA. CDR3 size: 13 residues. V lost 0 bases and J 7 bases, leaving 12 bases between the germline ends. This chain's CDR3 is CSVEDAVGIEAFF. In nucleotides, the CDR3 is TGCAGCGTTGAAGATGCCGTGGGCATTGAAGCTTTCTTT.

The chain uses TRBV28 and TRBJ2-3; unclear D gene. Deletions cut 5 bases from V and 12 bases from J, with 12 bases between. The germline CDR1 and CDR2 sequences are MDHEN and SYDVKM. CDR3 length equals 11 residues. The CDR3 bases are TGTGCCAGCAGTACCTCCAGGTCTCAGTATTTT. It yields the protein CASSTSRSQYF.

This clone has just a few counts. This chain joins TRBV28 and TRBJ2-5; D not resolved. Germline V gene lookup returns CDR1 MDHEN and CDR2 SYDVKM. Trimming cost V 5 bases and J 12 bases, with 16 bases left between them. This CDR3 region has 12 residues. The CDR3 DNA sequence: TGTGCCAGCAGTCCACCTCGGACCCGAAAGTACTTC. Its translation is CASSPPRTRKYF.

The genes are TRBV7-8 and TRBJ2-7; D is perhaps TRBD2 (5 bases). V was cut by 1 base and J by 6 bases, with 16 bases left in between. There are 15 residues in the CDR3. Germline CDR1 and CDR2: SGHVS and FQNEAQ. CDR3 coding DNA: TGTGCCAGCAGCTTAGACAACCGAGGGATGGGCGAGCAGTACTTC. Its protein is CASSLDNRGMGEQYF.

The J gene is TRBJ2-3, the V gene TRBV11-3; maybe TRBD2 (6 bases). CDR1 is SGHNT and CDR2 is YENEEA in the germline V gene. The CDR3 has 15 amino acids. Trimming removed 3 bases at V and 1 base at J, with 11 bases between. CDR3 amino acids: CASSFGGMGTDTQYF. In nucleotides, the CDR3 is TGTGCCAGCAGCTTCGGGGGTATGGGCACAGATACGCAGTATTTT. The variable domain in full, with the rest retrieved from reference TRBV11-3 and TRBJ2-3, is EAGVVQSPRYKIIEKKQPVAFWCNPISGHNTLYWYLQNLGQGPELLIRYENEEAVDDSQLPKDRFSAERLKGVDSTLKIQPAELGDSAVYLCASSFGGMGTDTQYFGPGTRLTVL.

This chain links TRBV7-9 with TRBJ1-2, with 7 nucleotides matching TRBD1. The ends lost 1 base at V and 2 bases at J; junction bases unmatched: 7. The CDR3 is 16 amino acids. Germline V gene data show CDR1 as SEHNR and CDR2 as FQNEAQ (reference sequence). CDR3 nucleotides: TGTGCCAGCAGCTTAGGTTTCAGGGACAGAAACTATGGCTACACCTTC. Translation: CASSLGFRDRNYGYTF.

The J gene is TRBJ2-5, the V gene TRBV7-8; tentative D call: TRBD2 (6 bases). Germline V gives CDR1 SGHVS, CDR2 FQNEAQ. V was cut by 0 bases and J by 4 bases, with 6 bases left in between. This CDR3 contains 13 residues. The CDR3 nucleotides read TGTGCCAGCAGCTTAGCCGGGGGAGAGACCCAGTACTTC. As protein: CASSLAGGETQYF.

The rearrangement joins TRBV29-1 to TRBJ1-2; the match to TRBD1 covers 8 bases. V was pared by 4 bases and J by 6 bases, with 7 bases of the junction left unmatched. The length of the CDR3 is 13 residues. Germline assignment: CDR1 SQVTM and CDR2 ANQGSEA. The CDR3 spells CSVAMDRDNGYTF. CDR3 bases: TGCAGCGTTGCTATGGACAGGGACAATGGCTACACCTTC.

The J gene is TRBJ1-2, the V gene TRBV3-1 (or the pseudogene TRBV3-2); TRBD1 matches 10 bases. Germline values: CDR1 LGHDT, CDR2 YNNKEL (reference sequence). This CDR3 spans 13 amino acids. V trimming: 4 bases; J trimming: 7 bases; junction bases outside the gene matches: 3. CDR3: CASSRDRGTGYTF. The CDR3 nucleotides read TGTGCCAGCAGCCGGGACAGGGGCACTGGCTACACCTTC.

The chain carries TRBV5-5 and TRBJ2-5; D uncertain. The V end lost 4 bases, the J end lost 2 bases, and 12 bases lay between the germline ends. CDR3 length: 14 amino acids. Germline CDR1 is SGHKS and CDR2 is YYEKEE (reference sequence). The CDR3 nucleotides read TGTGCCAGCAGCCTGGTCGCGGCACAAGAGACCCAGTACTTC. Protein product: CASSLVAAQETQYF.

The chain combines TRBV7-9 with TRBJ2-6; maybe TRBD2 (6 bases). The CDR3 spans 15 residues. Germline V gene lookup returns CDR1 SEHNR and CDR2 FQNEAQ (reference sequence). The V end was cut by 3 bases, the J end by 5 bases, with 11 bases between. CDR3 in amino acids: CASSLEGGRANVLTF. The CDR3 nucleotides are TGTGCCAGCAGCTTGGAGGGCGGGCGGGCCAACGTCCTGACTTTC.

The chain carries TRBV6-6 and TRBJ1-5, with 8 bases lining up with TRBD1. V lost 7 bases, J lost 0 bases, and 5 bases stayed unmatched. The CDR3 is 15 residues long. Per germline, CDR1 MNHNY and CDR2 SVGAGI (reference sequence). The CDR3 region has the DNA TGTGCCAGCAAACAGACAGGGGATAGCAATCAGCCCCAGCATTTT. Translation gives CASKQTGDSNQPQHF.

The V and J genes are TRBV7-9 and TRBJ1-1; D is ambiguous. The CDR3 extends over 15 amino acids. V lost 1 base and J 1 base, leaving 10 bases between the germline ends. The germline CDR1 and CDR2 sequences are SEHNR and FQNEAQ (reference sequence). DNA of the CDR3: TGTGCCAGCAGCTTAGGATCGCGGCAGAACACTGAAGCTTTCTTT. It translates to CASSLGSRQNTEAFF. Full variable domain (outside the CDR3, taken from reference TRBV7-9 and TRBJ1-1): DTGVSQNPRHKITKRGQNVTFRCDPISEHNRLYWYRQTLGQGPEFLTYFQNEAQLEKSRLLSDRFSAERPKGSFSTLEIQRTEQGDSAMYLCASSLGSRQNTEAFFGQGTRLTVV.

This clone has a handful of counts. The chain carries TRBV7-6 and TRBJ1-2; D gene ambiguous. V was cut by 1 base and J by 4 bases, with 10 bases left in between. This CDR3 region has 14 residues. The germline V gene has CDR1 SGHVS and CDR2 FNYEAQ. CDR3 nucleotides: TGTGCCAGCAGCTTAGACAGAAGAGGCTATGGCTACACCTTC. Its protein product is CASSLDRRGYGYTF.